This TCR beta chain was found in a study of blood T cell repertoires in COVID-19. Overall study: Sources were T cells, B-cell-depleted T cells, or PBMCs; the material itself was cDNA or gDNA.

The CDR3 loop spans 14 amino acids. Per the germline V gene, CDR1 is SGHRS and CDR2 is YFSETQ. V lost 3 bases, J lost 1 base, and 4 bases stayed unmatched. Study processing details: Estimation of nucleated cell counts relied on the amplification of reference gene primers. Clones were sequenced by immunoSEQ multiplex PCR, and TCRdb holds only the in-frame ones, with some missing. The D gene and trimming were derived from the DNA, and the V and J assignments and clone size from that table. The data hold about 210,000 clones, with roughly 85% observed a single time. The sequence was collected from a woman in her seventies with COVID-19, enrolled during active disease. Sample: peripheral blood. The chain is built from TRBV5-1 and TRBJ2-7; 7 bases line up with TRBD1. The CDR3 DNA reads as TGCGCCAGCAGCTGGACAGGCGAATCCTACGAGCAGTACTTC. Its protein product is CASSWTGESYEQYF. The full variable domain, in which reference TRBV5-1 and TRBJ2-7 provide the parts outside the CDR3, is KAGVTQTPRYLIKTRGQQVTLSCSPISGHRSVSWYQQTPGQGLQFLFEYFSETQRNKGNFPGRFSGRQFSNSRSEMNVSTLELGDSALYLCASSWTGESYEQYFGPGTRLTVT.